The 18 T cell receptor beta chains presented below share a single source sample, sequenced in a study of blood T cell repertoires in COVID-19. TCRdb keeps only in-frame clones here, not all; method: immunoSEQ multiplex PCR. The sample holds about 220,000 clones, around 83% seen once. Specimen: peripheral blood. The receptors originated from a man aged 50-59 years who had recovered from COVID-19.

CDR3 coding DNA: TGTGCCAGCAGATCAAGCGGGAGGGCCAATGAGCAGTTCTTC. Residues: CASRSSGRANEQFF. The rearrangement uses TRBV6-5 and TRBJ2-1; TRBD2 agrees at 10 bases. This CDR3 comprises 14 residues. V dropped 6 bases and J dropped 6; count of bases not matched to a gene: 5. Germline V gene sequence: CDR1 MNHEY, CDR2 SVGAGI.

This chain joins TRBV4-1 and TRBJ2-1; tentatively, D is TRBD2 (7 bases). The ends were cut back, 0 bases at V and 8 bases at J, with 17 bases in the middle. CDR1 and CDR2 from the germline V gene are MGHRA and YSYEKL. The length of the CDR3 is 16 residues. The CDR3 protein is CASSQDWRGRGDEQFF. CDR3 DNA: TGCGCCAGCAGCCAAGACTGGAGGGGGAGGGGAGATGAGCAGTTCTTC.

The chain employs TRBV28 and TRBJ1-1, with TRBD1 as a possible D gene (5 bases). Per the germline V gene, CDR1 is MDHEN and CDR2 is SYDVKM. The CDR3 consists of 15 residues. Trimming pared 2 bases from V and 8 bases from J, leaving 18 bases between. This CDR3 is CASSLLAGPRREAFF. DNA of the CDR3: TGTGCCAGCAGTTTACTGGCAGGGCCCCGACGGGAAGCTTTCTTT.

The rearrangement uses TRBV19 and TRBJ1-2, with unresolved D. CDR1 and CDR2 (germline): LNHDA, SQIVND (reference sequence). The ends were cut back, 5 bases at V and 2 bases at J, with 6 bases in the middle. The CDR3 spans 12 residues. The chain's CDR3 is CASSLRNYGYTF. CDR3 nucleotides: TGTGCCAGTAGTCTACGGAACTATGGCTACACCTTC.

CDR3 nucleotides: TGTGCTAGTGGTTCTCAGGACTTCCTCAATGAGCAGTTCTTC. Protein: CASGSQDFLNEQFF. V gene TRBV12-5 combines with J gene TRBJ2-1, with TRBD2 as a possible D gene (5 bases). Germline CDR1 and CDR2: LGHNT and FRNRAP. The V gene lost 4 bases and the J gene lost 6 bases, with 13 bases spanning the gap. This CDR3 comprises 14 residues.

The CDR3: CASSLLAGGPTDTQYF. The CDR3, as DNA: TGTGCCAGCAGCCTACTAGCGGGAGGCCCCACAGATACGCAGTATTTT. The rearrangement joins TRBV7-9 to TRBJ2-3; TRBD2 aligns across 12 bases. The V gene's germline CDR1 is SEHNR and CDR2 FQNEAQ (reference sequence). V was clipped by 5 bases and J by 2 bases; unmatched bases: 5. The CDR3 totals 16 residues.

This clone was counted once. This chain links TRBV28 with TRBJ1-5; D might be TRBD1 (5 bases). The CDR3 has 15 residues. Germline CDR1 MDHEN, CDR2 SYDVKM. Trimming left V 3 bases short and J 1 base short, with 10 bases between. This chain's CDR3 is CASSFRAGSNQPQHF. For the CDR3, the DNA is TGTGCCAGCAGTTTTAGGGCAGGGAGCAATCAGCCCCAGCATTTT.

The chain carries TRBV9 and TRBJ1-1; no definite D call. Germline CDR1 SGDLS, CDR2 YYNGEE. This CDR3 spans 18 amino acids. Between the trimmed V and J ends, which lost 0 bases and 1 base, there was a span of 19 bases. The DNA for the CDR3 is TGTGCCAGCAGCGTAGTACCGCTCTCCGAGACTACGAACACTGAAGCTTTCTTT. Encoded protein: CASSVVPLSETTNTEAFF.

Turning to this clone: The same CDR3 can be traced to other DNA sequences in this sample. The chain employs TRBV28 and TRBJ1-5; D unresolved. This CDR3 has 13 residues. The V gene's germline CDR1 is MDHEN and CDR2 SYDVKM. V was trimmed by 4 bases and J by 2 bases, leaving 6 bases between them. Here the CDR3 DNA reads TGTGCCAGCAGTTGGAGGGGCAATCAGCCCCAGCATTTT. Translated, it gives CASSWRGNQPQHF. The whole variable domain, filled in from reference TRBV28 and TRBJ1-5, reads DVKVTQSSRYLVKRTGEKVFLECVQDMDHENMFWYRQDPGLGLRLIYFSYDVKMKEKGDIPEGYSVSREKKERFSLILESASTNQTSMYLCASSWRGNQPQHFGDGTRLSIL.

This chain connects TRBV14 to TRBJ2-7; TRBD1 might be the D (6 bases). Germline lookup yields CDR1 SGHDN and CDR2 FVKESK. This CDR3 has 14 residues. The V gene lost 2 bases and the J gene lost 8 bases, with 16 bases spanning the gap. The CDR3 DNA reads TGTGCCAGCAGCCAAACAGGGTTCGGGATTAAGCAGTACTTC. Amino acid sequence: CASSQTGFGIKQYF.

The CDR3 DNA reads as TGTGCCAGCAGCTTGGGAGGATATTTCGGGACAGGGGATGAAAAACTGTTTTTT. The encoded protein is CASSLGGYFGTGDEKLFF. The rearrangement links TRBV5-5 to TRBJ1-4; TRBD1 agrees at 10 bases. CDR1 is SGHKS, CDR2 YYEKEE, per germline (reference sequence). There are 18 residues in the CDR3. V shed 0 bases, J shed 6 bases, and the junction held 11 bases outside the gene matches.

The chain carries TRBV10-1 and TRBJ2-7, with 8 bases matching TRBD1. Trimming at V came to 0 bases and at J to 3 bases, leaving 4 bases not matched to a gene. The V gene's germline CDR1 is WNHNN and CDR2 SYGVQD (reference sequence). The CDR3 runs 15 residues. The CDR3 region is CASSESQGARYEQYF. CDR3 nucleotide sequence: TGCGCCAGCAGTGAGTCGCAGGGGGCTCGCTACGAGCAGTACTTC.

The J gene is TRBJ2-3, the V gene TRBV10-2, with 7 bases that match TRBD2. Trimming took 7 bases from V and 4 from J; bases not matched to a gene: 14. The germline V gene has CDR1 WSHSY and CDR2 SAAADI. The CDR3 contains 16 residues. CDR3 residues: CASTSLGEGSPDTQYF. DNA for the CDR3: TGCGCCAGCACTTCCTTGGGGGAGGGGTCCCCAGATACGCAGTATTTT.

J is TRBJ2-1 and V is TRBV5-6, with a weak D call TRBD2 (5 bases). CDR1 is SGHDT, CDR2 YYEEEE, per germline. The CDR3 consists of 16 residues. V shed 1 base and J shed 1 base, with 12 bases lying between them. As DNA, the CDR3 is TGTGCCAGCAGCTTGTTGGTGGGAGAGTCCTACAATGAGCAGTTCTTC. Translated, it gives CASSLLVGESYNEQFF.

V is TRBV5-6 and J is TRBJ2-5, with D perhaps matching TRBD2 (6 bases). The CDR3 is made up of 14 amino acids. Germline CDR1 and CDR2: SGHDT and YYEEEE. Trimming shortened V by 2 bases and J by 0 bases, and 8 bases separated the two germline ends. CDR3 in amino acids: CASSLRTNQETQYF. CDR3 coding DNA: TGTGCCAGCAGCTTAAGGACTAACCAAGAGACCCAGTACTTC.

This clone has a single count. V and J are TRBV3-1 (or the pseudogene TRBV3-2) and TRBJ1-5; D gene uncertain. Trimming pared 1 base from V and 2 bases from J, leaving 24 bases between. The CDR3 totals 20 residues. Germline CDR1 and CDR2: LGHDT and YNNKEL (reference sequence). The CDR3 here is CASSQGGYGPQRARNQPQHF. The CDR3 DNA is TGTGCCAGCAGCCAAGGAGGTTATGGGCCTCAGAGGGCGCGCAATCAGCCCCAGCATTTT.

The CDR3 here is CASSPTAGGPAEQYF. In DNA, the CDR3 is TGTGCCAGCAGTCCCACGGCGGGAGGGCCGGCCGAGCAGTACTTC. The chain combines TRBV6-5 with TRBJ2-7; 9 bases are a match to TRBD2. Per the germline V gene, CDR1 is MNHEY and CDR2 is SVGAGI. J lost 6 bases, V lost 5 bases, and 11 bases had no gene match. CDR3 size: 15 residues.

The chain recombines TRBV28 with TRBJ2-7, with D possibly TRBD2 on 6 matching bases. From germline, CDR1 is MDHEN and CDR2 SYDVKM. Trimming removed 6 bases at V and 0 bases at J, with 15 bases between. There are 15 residues in the CDR3. The CDR3 loop reads CASRLASTSSYEQYF. The CDR3 DNA reads TGTGCCAGCAGGTTAGCTTCGACTAGCTCCTACGAGCAGTACTTC.